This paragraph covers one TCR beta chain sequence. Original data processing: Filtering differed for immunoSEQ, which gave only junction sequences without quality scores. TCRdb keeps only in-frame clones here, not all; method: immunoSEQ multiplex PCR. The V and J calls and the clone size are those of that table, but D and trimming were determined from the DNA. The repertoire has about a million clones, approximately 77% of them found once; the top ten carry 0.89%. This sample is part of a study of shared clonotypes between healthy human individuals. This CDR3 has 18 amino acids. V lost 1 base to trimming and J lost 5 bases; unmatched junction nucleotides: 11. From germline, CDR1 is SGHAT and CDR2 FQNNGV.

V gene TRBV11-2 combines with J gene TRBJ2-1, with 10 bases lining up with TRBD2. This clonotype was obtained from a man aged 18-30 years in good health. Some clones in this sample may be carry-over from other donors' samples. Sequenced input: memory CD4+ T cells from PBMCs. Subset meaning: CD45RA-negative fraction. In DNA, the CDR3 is TGTGCCAGCAGCTTAGTTGCTTCCGGACTAGCGGTAAACAATGAGCAGTTCTTC. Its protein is CASSLVASGLAVNNEQFF.